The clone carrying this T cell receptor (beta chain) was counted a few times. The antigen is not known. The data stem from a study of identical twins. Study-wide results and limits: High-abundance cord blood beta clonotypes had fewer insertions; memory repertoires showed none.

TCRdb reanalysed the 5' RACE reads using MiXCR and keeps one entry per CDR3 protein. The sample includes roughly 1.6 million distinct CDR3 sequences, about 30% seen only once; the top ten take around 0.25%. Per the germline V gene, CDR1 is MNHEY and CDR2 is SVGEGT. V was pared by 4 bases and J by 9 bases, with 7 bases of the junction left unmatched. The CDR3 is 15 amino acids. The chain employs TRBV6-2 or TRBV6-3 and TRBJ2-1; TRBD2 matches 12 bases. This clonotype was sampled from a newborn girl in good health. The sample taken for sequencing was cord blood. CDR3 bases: TGTGCCAGCAGTTCTAGCGGGAGGGCCGGTATTGAGCAGTTCTTC. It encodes CASSSSGRAGIEQFF.